The T cell receptor beta chain under discussion was sequenced for a study of T cell changes during pregnancy in multiple sclerosis. Measured with immunoSEQ multiplex PCR; TCRdb has only the in-frame clones, and not every one. The sample includes around 92,000 clones, approximately 93% seen only once; the top ten take 0.99%. V lost 5 bases and J 11 bases, leaving 19 bases between the germline ends. The CDR3 has 14 residues. Germline V gene data show CDR1 as MDHEN and CDR2 as SYDVKM. The source is a female donor with multiple sclerosis, enrolled in a pregnancy study. The sample consisted of peripheral blood, taken after pregnancy. The chain couples TRBV28 to TRBJ1-5, with D possibly being TRBD1 (6 bases). Here the CDR3 DNA reads TGTGCCAGCAGTCCCCTCGGACAGTCGACGGCCCAGCATTTT. Its translation: CASSPLGQSTAQHF. Filled out from reference TRBV28 and TRBJ1-5, the complete variable domain reads DVKVTQSSRYLVKRTGEKVFLECVQDMDHENMFWYRQDPGLGLRLIYFSYDVKMKEKGDIPEGYSVSREKKERFSLILESASTNQTSMYLCASSPLGQSTAQHFGDGTRLSIL.